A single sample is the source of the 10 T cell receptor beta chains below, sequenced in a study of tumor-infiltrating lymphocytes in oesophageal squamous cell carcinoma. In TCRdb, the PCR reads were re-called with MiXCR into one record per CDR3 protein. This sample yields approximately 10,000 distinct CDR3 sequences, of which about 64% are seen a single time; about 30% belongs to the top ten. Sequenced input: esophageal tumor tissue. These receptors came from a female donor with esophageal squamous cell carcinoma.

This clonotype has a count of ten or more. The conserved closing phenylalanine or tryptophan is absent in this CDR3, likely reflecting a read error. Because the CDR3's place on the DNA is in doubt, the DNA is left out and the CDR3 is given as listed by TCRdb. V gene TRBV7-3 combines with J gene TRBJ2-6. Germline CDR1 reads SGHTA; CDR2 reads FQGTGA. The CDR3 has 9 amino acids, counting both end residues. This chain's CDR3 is CASSLSWTS.

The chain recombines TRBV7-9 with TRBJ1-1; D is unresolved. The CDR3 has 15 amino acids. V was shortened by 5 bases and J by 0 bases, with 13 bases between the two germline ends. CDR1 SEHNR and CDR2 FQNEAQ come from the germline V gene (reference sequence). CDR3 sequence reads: CASSHFMALNTEAFF. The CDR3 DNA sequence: TGTGCCAGCAGCCATTTTATGGCACTGAACACTGAAGCTTTCTTT. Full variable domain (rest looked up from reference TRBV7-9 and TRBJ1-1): DTGVSQNPRHKITKRGQNVTFRCDPISEHNRLYWYRQTLGQGPEFLTYFQNEAQLEKSRLLSDRFSAERPKGSFSTLEIQRTEQGDSAMYLCASSHFMALNTEAFFGQGTRLTVV.

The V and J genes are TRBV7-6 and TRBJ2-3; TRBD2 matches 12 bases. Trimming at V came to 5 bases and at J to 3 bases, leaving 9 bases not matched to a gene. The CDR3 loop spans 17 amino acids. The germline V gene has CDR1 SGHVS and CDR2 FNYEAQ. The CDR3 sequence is CASSQHLAGGLTDTQYF. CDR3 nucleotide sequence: TGTGCCAGCAGCCAACACCTAGCGGGAGGGCTAACAGATACGCAGTATTTT.

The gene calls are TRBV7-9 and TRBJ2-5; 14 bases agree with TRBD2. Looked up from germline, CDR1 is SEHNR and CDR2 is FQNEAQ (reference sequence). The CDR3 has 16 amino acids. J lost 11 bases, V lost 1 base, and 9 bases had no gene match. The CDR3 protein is CASSLGRLAGGGEQYF. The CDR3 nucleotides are TGTGCCAGCAGCTTAGGGCGACTAGCGGGAGGGGGTGAGCAGTACTTC.

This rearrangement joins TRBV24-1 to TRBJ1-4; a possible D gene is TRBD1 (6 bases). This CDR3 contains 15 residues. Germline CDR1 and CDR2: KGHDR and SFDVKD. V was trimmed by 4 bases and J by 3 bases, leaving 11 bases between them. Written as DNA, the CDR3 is TGTGCCACCAGTGACCCAGGGGCGGCTAATGAAAAACTGTTTTTT. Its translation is CATSDPGAANEKLFF.

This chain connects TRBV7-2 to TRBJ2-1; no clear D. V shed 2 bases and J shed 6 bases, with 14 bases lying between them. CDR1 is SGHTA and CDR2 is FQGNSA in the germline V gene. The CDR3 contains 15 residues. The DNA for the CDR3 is TGTGCCAGCAGCTTAAACTTTGGACGAAGCAATGAGCAGTTCTTC. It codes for CASSLNFGRSNEQFF.

CDR3 DNA sequence: TGTGCCGGAGAGACTGTAGGGCGAAGCTCCTACAATGAGCAGTTCTTC. Its translation is CAGETVGRSSYNEQFF. The chain combines TRBV7-9 with TRBJ2-1, with D uncertain. There are 16 residues in the CDR3. V lost 11 bases to trimming and J lost 0 bases, with 20 bases between them. Germline V CDR1 and CDR2: SEHNR, FQNEAQ (reference sequence).

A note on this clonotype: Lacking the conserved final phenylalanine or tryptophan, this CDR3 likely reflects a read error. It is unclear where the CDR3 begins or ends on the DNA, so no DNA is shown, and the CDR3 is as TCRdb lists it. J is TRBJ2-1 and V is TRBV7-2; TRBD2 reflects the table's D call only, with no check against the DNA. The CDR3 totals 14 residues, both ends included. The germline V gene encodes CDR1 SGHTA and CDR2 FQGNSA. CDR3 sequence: CASSPGLAPLHFGN.

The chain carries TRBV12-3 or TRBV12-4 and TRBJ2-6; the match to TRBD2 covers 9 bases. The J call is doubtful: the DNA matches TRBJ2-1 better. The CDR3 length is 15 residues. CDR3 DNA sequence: TGTGCCAGCAGTTTGGTGCGGGGGGGGAACAATGAGCAGTTCTTC. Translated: CASSLVRGGNNEQFF.

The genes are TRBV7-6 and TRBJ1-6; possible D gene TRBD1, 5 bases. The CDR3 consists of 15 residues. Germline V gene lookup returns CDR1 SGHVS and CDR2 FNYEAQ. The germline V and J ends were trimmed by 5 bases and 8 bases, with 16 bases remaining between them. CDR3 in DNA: TGTGCCAGCAGCCCTCTCCAGGGTCGAGATTCACCCCTCCACTTT. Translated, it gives CASSPLQGRDSPLHF.